The rows below give T cell receptor beta chains drawn from one sample of a study of blood T cell repertoires in COVID-19. The protocol was immunoSEQ multiplex PCR, while the TCRdb copy is restricted to in-frame clones and leaves out a portion. The sample has 300,000 to 400,000 clones, around 87% seen once. Sequenced material: peripheral blood. The origin of the receptors is a woman aged 45 to 65 with COVID-19, enrolled during active disease. The CDR3 runs from the conserved cysteine through the conserved F or W. The D gene is left open where the match is weak. The size entry is marked missing in some rows and otherwise reads once, few, many or a size class.

>TRBJ2-7|TRBV10-1|NA|NA
CASSESRGIHEQYF
TGCGCCAGCAGTGAGTCTCGCGGGATCCACGAGCAGTACTTC
>TRBJ2-1|TRBV29-1|NA|TRBD1
CSVRSTGTSYNEQFF
TGCAGCGTTAGATCGACAGGGACCTCTTACAATGAGCAGTTCTTC
>TRBJ1-2|TRBV27|NA|TRBD1
CASSPSRQGGGYGYTF
TGTGCCAGCAGTCCCTCTCGACAGGGAGGAGGCTATGGCTACACCTTC
>TRBJ1-2|TRBV30|NA|NA
CAWNTQGKGGYTF
TGTGCCTGGAATACGCAGGGGAAGGGTGGCTACACCTTC
>TRBJ1-4|TRBV5-5|NA|TRBD1
CASSYSTGTGDEKLFF
TGTGCCAGCAGTTATTCGACCGGGACAGGGGATGAAAAACTGTTTTTT
>TRBJ2-5|TRBV15|NA|TRBD2
CATSRDRLAGGRGETQYF
TGTGCCACCAGCAGAGATAGGCTAGCGGGAGGCCGGGGGGAGACCCAGTACTTC
>TRBJ2-3|TRBV29-1|NA|NA
CSVLAGAKWGTDTQYF
TGCAGCGTTTTGGCAGGGGCGAAGTGGGGCACAGATACGCAGTATTTT
>TRBJ1-4|TRBV6-2/TRBV6-3|NA|TRBD1
CASSGPGQGNEKLFF
TGTGCCAGCAGCGGTCCGGGACAGGGTAATGAAAAACTGTTTTTT
>TRBJ2-7|TRBV29-1|NA|TRBD2
CSVEGLAGGPSYEQYF
TGCAGCGTTGAGGGACTAGCGGGAGGACCTTCCTACGAGCAGTACTTC
>TRBJ2-2|TRBV7-9|NA|NA
CASSLTGNTGELFF
TGTGCCAGCAGCTTGACGGGGAACACCGGGGAGCTGTTTTTT
>TRBJ1-3|TRBV5-4|NA|NA
CASSVSGNTIYF
TGTGCCAGCAGCGTGAGTGGAAACACCATATATTTT
>TRBJ2-2|TRBV7-8|once|TRBD2
CASSVGTSGYTGELFF
TGTGCCAGCAGCGTCGGGACTAGCGGATACACCGGGGAGCTGTTTTTT
>TRBJ2-1|TRBV10-3|NA|TRBD2
CATAAGGTPIYNEQFF
TGTGCCACCGCCGCGGGGGGGACCCCGATTTACAATGAGCAGTTCTTC
>TRBJ2-7|TRBV9|few|TRBD1
CASSSRDRTGEQYF
TGTGCCAGCAGCAGCCGGGACAGAACTGGCGAGCAGTACTTC
>TRBJ1-1|TRBV3-1/TRBV3-2|NA|NA
CASSRGGGGHTEAFF
TGTGCCAGCAGCCGCGGCGGGGGGGGGCACACTGAAGCTTTCTTT
>TRBJ2-7|TRBV19|NA|TRBD2
CASSTSGAYSYEQYF
TGTGCCAGTAGTACTAGCGGGGCCTACTCCTACGAGCAGTACTTC
>TRBJ2-5|TRBV7-6|NA|NA
CASSLVGGRGSETQYF
TGTGCCAGCAGCTTAGTTGGCGGGCGCGGATCAGAGACCCAGTACTTC
>TRBJ2-2|TRBV29-1|NA|TRBD1
CSVSRTGTAGELFF
TGCAGCGTTTCGCGGACAGGGACGGCCGGGGAGCTGTTTTTT
>TRBJ1-4|TRBV5-5|NA|NA
CASSQDRNEKLFF
TGTGCCAGCAGCCAAGACAGGAATGAAAAACTGTTTTTT
>TRBJ2-1|TRBV9|NA|TRBD2
CASSAGRRSGRANDEQFF
TGTGCCAGCAGCGCCGGAAGGAGGAGCGGGAGGGCCAACGATGAGCAGTTCTTC
>TRBJ2-3|TRBV2|NA|NA
CASSVRGSSDTQYF
TGTGCCAGCAGTGTTAGGGGGAGCTCAGATACGCAGTATTTT
>TRBJ2-1|TRBV5-1|NA|TRBD1
CASKKGTGEGGEQFF
TGCGCCAGCAAAAAGGGGACAGGGGAGGGAGGTGAGCAGTTCTTC
>TRBJ1-3|TRBV18|few|TRBD1
CASSGTGTLLGNTIYF
TGTGCCAGCTCTGGGACAGGGACCCTTCTTGGAAACACCATATATTTT
>TRBJ1-1|TRBV7-8|NA|TRBD1
CASTLGTDNTEAFF
TGTGCCAGCACCTTGGGGACAGATAACACTGAAGCTTTCTTT
>TRBJ1-6|TRBV7-9|NA|NA
CASSLSGQGNSPLHF
TGTGCCAGCAGCTTGAGTGGGCAGGGGAATTCACCCCTCCACTTT
>TRBJ1-1|TRBV9|NA|NA
CASSPQNTEAFF
TGTGCCAGCAGCCCCCAGAACACTGAAGCTTTCTTT
>TRBJ1-2|TRBV30|NA|NA
CAWSGTDYYGYTF
TGTGCCTGGAGTGGGACTGATTATTATGGCTACACCTTC
>TRBJ2-7|TRBV7-2|once|TRBD1
CASSPGTGSYEQYF
TGTGCCAGCAGCCCAGGGACAGGTTCCTACGAGCAGTACTTC
>TRBJ2-7|TRBV28|NA|TRBD2
CASGLLAGAGEQYF
TGTGCCAGCGGCCTCCTAGCGGGAGCGGGTGAGCAGTACTTC
>TRBJ2-7|TRBV20-1|NA|NA
CSASSFAGFEQYF
TGCAGTGCTAGTTCGTTTGCGGGATTCGAGCAGTACTTC
>TRBJ1-1|TRBV30|once|NA
CAWSWNRARNEAFF
TGTGCCTGGAGTTGGAACAGGGCGAGGAATGAAGCTTTCTTT
>TRBJ2-3|TRBV6-1|NA|NA
CASSDLLRRGTDTQYF
TGTGCCAGCAGTGATCTTTTACGGCGGGGAACAGATACGCAGTATTTT
>TRBJ2-7|TRBV29-1|NA|TRBD2
CSGRTSGTYEQYF
TGCAGCGGCCGGACTAGCGGGACCTACGAGCAGTACTTC
>TRBJ2-5|TRBV7-9|NA|TRBD2
CASKGGSEPYQETQYF
TGTGCCAGCAAAGGCGGGAGTGAGCCCTACCAAGAGACCCAGTACTTC
>TRBJ1-2|TRBV2|few|NA
CASREDSYGYTF
TGTGCCAGCAGAGAGGACAGCTATGGCTACACCTTC
>TRBJ2-3|TRBV3-1/TRBV3-2|NA|NA
CASSPKGVSTDTQYF
TGTGCCAGCAGCCCCAAGGGAGTAAGTACAGATACGCAGTATTTT
>TRBJ1-6|TRBV6-5|NA|NA
CASSYKAGDSPLHF
TGTGCCAGCAGTTATAAGGCAGGGGATTCACCCCTCCACTTT
>TRBJ2-2|TRBV4-1|NA|TRBD2
CASSQALAGPGELFF
TGCGCCAGCAGCCAAGCACTAGCGGGGCCCGGGGAGCTGTTTTTT
>TRBJ2-5|TRBV7-9|NA|NA
CASSLGRGPSTETQYF
TGTGCCAGCAGCTTAGGGAGGGGGCCTAGCACCGAGACCCAGTACTTC
>TRBJ2-3|TRBV5-1|few|NA
CASSLVRDSVLVGDTQYF
TGCGCCAGCAGCTTGGTGCGGGACTCGGTGTTGGTGGGGGATACGCAGTATTTT
>TRBJ2-7|TRBV2|NA|TRBD1
CASSEARTGGVQYF
TGTGCCAGCAGTGAAGCGCGGACAGGGGGCGTGCAGTACTTC